This T cell receptor (beta chain) was identified in a study of CD8 T cells in ankylosing spondylitis. Germline CDR1 is DFQATT and CDR2 is SNEGSKA (reference sequence). V was trimmed by 5 bases and J by 0 bases, leaving 10 bases between them. The CDR3 length is 14 residues. About this clonotype itself: Its antigen is currently unknown.

Study conclusions and caveats: Existing reports had already noted some motif variants in reactive arthritis synovial fluid and blood.

TCRdb passed the 5' RACE reads through MiXCR, listing each CDR3 protein once. This sample has 250,000 to 400,000 distinct CDR3 sequences; approximately 10% occur once, and the top ten carry roughly a tenth. The specimen sequenced was blood, either unsorted or a sorted T cell fraction (not recorded which). The TCR comes from a female donor with ankylosing spondylitis or in good health (not recorded which). This chain joins TRBV20-1 and TRBJ2-2, with D possibly TRBD2 on 6 matching bases. CDR3 nucleotide sequence: TGCAGTGCTGTCCGGGAGACGAACACCGGGGAGCTGTTTTTT. This sequence encodes CSAVRETNTGELFF.